A single count supports the clone carrying this TCR beta chain. Its antigen is as yet unknown. The PCR used 60 Vbeta and 13 Jbeta primers. Assay: immunoSEQ multiplex PCR; the TCRdb copy retains only in-frame clones and omits some. In the table there are fewer than 150,000 clones, around 79% of which are singletons. This specimen belongs to a study of cytomegalovirus exposure and HLA in healthy donors. Study-wide results and limits: The number of N-insertions in an Asian-associated ancestry cluster was reportedly below the 666-donor mean in a later analysis. With high specificity and sensitivity, the classifier reportedly diagnosed cytomegalovirus status. Donors were assumed by presence/absence analyses to have roughly uniform sequencing depth. A later analysis revealed that TCR association rates differed between HLA loci, peaking at DRB1 and bottoming out at HLA-C.

Input material: PBMCs. The sequence was obtained from a male donor in good health and CMV-seronegative.

CDR3 region: CASSRTSVDGYTF. Here the CDR3 DNA reads TGTGCCAGCAGCCGGACATCTGTGGATGGCTACACCTTC. The rearrangement joins TRBV7-9 to TRBJ1-2; a possible D gene is TRBD1 (5 bases). Trimming shortened V by 5 bases and J by 6 bases, and 13 bases separated the two germline ends. The CDR3 runs to 13 residues. CDR1 and CDR2 (germline): SEHNR, FQNEAQ (reference sequence).